These T cell receptor beta chains were read from a single sample in a study of CD8+ T cells in alopecia areata. The table came from immunoSEQ multiplex PCR; TCRdb's copy has only in-frame clones and leaves some out. The profile shows around 150,000 clones, approximately 57% of them singletons. The sequencing here drew on CD4+ T cells sorted from blood, taken at week 24, from a patient treated with tofacitinib. These receptors were obtained from a human donor with alopecia areata. Each CDR3 is given with its conserved first and last residue. The order of the fields is V gene, D gene, clone size, J gene, CDR3 protein, CDR3 DNA. The D gene is left open where the match is weak. Size tells how often a clone was seen (once, few, many) or the class of an expanded clone, and some rows leave it out.

>TRBV25-1|.|.|TRBJ1-1
CASRAVGERFAVF
TGTGCCAGCAGGGCCGTCGGGGAGCGGTTTGCTGTCTTT
>TRBV11-2|.|.|TRBJ2-7
CASSLDSGAVYEQYF
TGTGCCAGCAGCTTAGACTCAGGAGCTGTCTACGAGCAGTACTTC
>TRBV6-1|.|.|TRBJ1-2
CASTTERSNYGYTF
TGTGCCAGCACAACTGAACGGTCGAACTATGGCTACACCTTC
>TRBV7-2|.|.|TRBJ2-7
CASSKPSYEQYF
TGTGCCAGCAGCAAACCTTCCTACGAGCAGTACTTC
>TRBV6-5|TRBD1|.|TRBJ1-5
CASSTRDSDQPQHF
TGTGCCAGCAGTACACGGGACAGTGATCAGCCCCAGCATTTT
>TRBV7-2|.|.|TRBJ2-2
CADARDTGELFF
TGTGCCGACGCGAGGGACACCGGGGAGCTGTTTTTT
>TRBV13|.|few|TRBJ1-5
CASIASVGSNQPQHF
TGTGCCAGCATCGCATCGGTCGGTAGCAATCAGCCCCAGCATTTT
>TRBV27|.|.|TRBJ1-6
CASRPPGPNSPLHF
TGTGCCAGCAGACCCCCGGGACCAAATTCACCCCTCCACTTT
>TRBV5-1|TRBD2|once|TRBJ2-1
CASSFLHFPGLAGERWNEQFF
TGCGCCAGCAGCTTTCTACACTTCCCGGGACTAGCGGGGGAAAGGTGGAATGAGCAGTTCTTC
>TRBV5-5|.|many|TRBJ1-1
CASSFDQGPAMNTEAFF
TGTGCCAGCAGCTTTGATCAAGGGCCGGCCATGAACACTGAAGCTTTCTTT